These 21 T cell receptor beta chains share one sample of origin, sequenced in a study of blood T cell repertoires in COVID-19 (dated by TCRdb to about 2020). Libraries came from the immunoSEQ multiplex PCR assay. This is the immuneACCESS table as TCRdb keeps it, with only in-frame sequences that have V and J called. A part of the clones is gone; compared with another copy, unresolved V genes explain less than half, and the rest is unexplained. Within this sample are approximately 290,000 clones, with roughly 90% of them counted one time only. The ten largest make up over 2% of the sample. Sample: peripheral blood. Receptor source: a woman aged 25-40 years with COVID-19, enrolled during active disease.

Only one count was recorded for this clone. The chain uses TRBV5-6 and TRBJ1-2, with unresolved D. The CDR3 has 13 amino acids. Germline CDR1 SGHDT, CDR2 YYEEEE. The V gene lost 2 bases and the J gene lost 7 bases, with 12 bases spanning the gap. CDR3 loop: CASSLERQRGYTF. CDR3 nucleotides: TGTGCCAGCAGCTTAGAGAGGCAGCGTGGCTACACCTTC.

The CDR3 sequence: CASGDSGWNSPLHF. The CDR3 nucleotides read TGTGCCAGCGGTGATTCAGGGTGGAATTCACCCCTCCACTTT. The J gene is TRBJ1-6, the V gene TRBV27; D possibly corresponds to TRBD1 (5 bases). This CDR3 is built from 14 residues. Trimming removed 8 bases from V and 7 bases from J, with 15 bases in between. Germline V gives CDR1 MNHEY, CDR2 SMNVEV (reference sequence).

CDR3 DNA: TGCAGCGTCCGGCGGGTCCTGAACACTGAAGCTTTCTTT. Translated: CSVRRVLNTEAFF. The chain couples TRBV29-1 to TRBJ1-1; no clear D. The germline gives CDR1 SQVTM, CDR2 ANQGSEA. This CDR3 comprises 13 residues. V was pared by 6 bases and J by 0 bases, with 11 bases between.

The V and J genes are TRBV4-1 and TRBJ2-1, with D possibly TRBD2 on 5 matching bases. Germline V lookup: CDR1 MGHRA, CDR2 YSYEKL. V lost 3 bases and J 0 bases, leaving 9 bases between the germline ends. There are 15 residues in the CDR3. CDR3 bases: TGCGCCAGCAGCCAGGAAGCGGACTCCTACAATGAGCAGTTCTTC. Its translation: CASSQEADSYNEQFF.

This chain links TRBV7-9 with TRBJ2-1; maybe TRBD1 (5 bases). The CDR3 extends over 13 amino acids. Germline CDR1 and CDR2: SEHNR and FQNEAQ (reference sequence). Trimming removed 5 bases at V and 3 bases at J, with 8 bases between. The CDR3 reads CASSPDSYNEQFF. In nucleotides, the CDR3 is TGTGCCAGCAGCCCTGACAGCTACAATGAGCAGTTCTTC.

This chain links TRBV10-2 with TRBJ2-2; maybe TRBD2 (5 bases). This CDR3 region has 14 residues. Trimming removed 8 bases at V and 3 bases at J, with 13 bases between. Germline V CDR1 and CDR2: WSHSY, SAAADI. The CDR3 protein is CASSGNLDTGELFF. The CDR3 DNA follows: TGCGCCAGCTCCGGGAACCTAGACACCGGGGAGCTGTTTTTT.

The CDR3 coding sequence is TGTGCCAGCAGTTCCCCGTTGCAGCCCCAGCATTTT. Translation gives CASSSPLQPQHF. V is TRBV28 and J is TRBJ1-5; D is undetermined. In germline, CDR1 is MDHEN, CDR2 SYDVKM. The CDR3 runs 12 residues. V was pared by 4 bases and J by 7 bases, with 8 bases between. Drawing the rest from reference TRBV28 and TRBJ1-5, the complete variable domain is DVKVTQSSRYLVKRTGEKVFLECVQDMDHENMFWYRQDPGLGLRLIYFSYDVKMKEKGDIPEGYSVSREKKERFSLILESASTNQTSMYLCASSSPLQPQHFGDGTRLSIL.

CDR3 region: CASSVWAGQDYGYTF. DNA for the CDR3: TGTGCCAGTAGCGTATGGGCAGGGCAAGACTATGGCTACACCTTC. The chain uses TRBV19 and TRBJ1-2; D possibly corresponds to TRBD1 (5 bases). Per germline, CDR1 LNHDA and CDR2 SQIVND (reference sequence). This CDR3 is built from 15 residues. V was cut by 6 bases and J by 3 bases, with 17 bases left in between.

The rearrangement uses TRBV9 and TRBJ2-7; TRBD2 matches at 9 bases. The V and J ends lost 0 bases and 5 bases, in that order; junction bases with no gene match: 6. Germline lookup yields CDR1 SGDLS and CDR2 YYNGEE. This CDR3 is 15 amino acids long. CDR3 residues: CASSVETSGRHEQYF. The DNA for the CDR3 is TGTGCCAGCAGCGTAGAAACTAGCGGGCGGCACGAGCAGTACTTC.

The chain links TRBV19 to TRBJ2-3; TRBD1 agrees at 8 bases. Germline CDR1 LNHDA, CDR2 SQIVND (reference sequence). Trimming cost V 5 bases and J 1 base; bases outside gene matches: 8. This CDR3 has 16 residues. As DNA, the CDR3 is TGTGCCAGTAGTGTATCCCAGGGGGCTCGCACAGATACGCAGTATTTT. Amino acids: CASSVSQGARTDTQYF.

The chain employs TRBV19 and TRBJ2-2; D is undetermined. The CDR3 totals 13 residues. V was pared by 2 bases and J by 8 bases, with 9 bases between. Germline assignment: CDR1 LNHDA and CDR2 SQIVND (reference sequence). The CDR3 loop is CASSISHFGELFF. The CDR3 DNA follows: TGTGCCAGTAGTATAAGCCATTTTGGGGAGCTGTTTTTT. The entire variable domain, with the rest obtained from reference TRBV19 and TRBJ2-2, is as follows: DGGITQSPKYLFRKEGQNVTLSCEQNLNHDAMYWYRQDPGQGLRLIYYSQIVNDFQKGDIAEGYSVSREKKESFPLTVTSAQKNPTAFYLCASSISHFGELFFGEGSRLTVL.

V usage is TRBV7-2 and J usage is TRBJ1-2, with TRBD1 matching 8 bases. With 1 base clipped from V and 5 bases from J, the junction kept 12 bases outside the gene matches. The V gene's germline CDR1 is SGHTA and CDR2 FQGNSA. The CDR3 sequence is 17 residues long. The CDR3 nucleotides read TGTGCCAGCAGCTTAGGGAGACAGGGGCTGGTTGGGTATGGCTACACCTTC. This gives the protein CASSLGRQGLVGYGYTF. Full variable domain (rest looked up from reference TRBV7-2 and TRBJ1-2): GAGVSQSPSNKVTEKGKDVELRCDPISGHTALYWYRQSLGQGLEFLIYFQGNSAPDKSGLPSDRFSAERTGGSVSTLTIQRTQQEDSAVYLCASSLGRQGLVGYGYTFGSGTRLTVV.

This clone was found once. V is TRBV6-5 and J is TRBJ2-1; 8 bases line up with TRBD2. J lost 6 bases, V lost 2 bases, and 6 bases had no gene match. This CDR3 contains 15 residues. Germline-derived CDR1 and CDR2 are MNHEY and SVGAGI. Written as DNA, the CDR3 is TGTGCCAGCAGTTACGACGGGAGGGCCATCAATGAGCAGTTCTTC. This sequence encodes CASSYDGRAINEQFF.

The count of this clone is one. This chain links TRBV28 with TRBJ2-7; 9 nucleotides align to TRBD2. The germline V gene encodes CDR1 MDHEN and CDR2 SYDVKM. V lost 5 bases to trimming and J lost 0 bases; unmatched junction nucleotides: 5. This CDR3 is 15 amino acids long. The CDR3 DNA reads TGTGCCAGCAGTCCTGCGGGGGGGGGCTCCTACGAGCAGTACTTC. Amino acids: CASSPAGGGSYEQYF.

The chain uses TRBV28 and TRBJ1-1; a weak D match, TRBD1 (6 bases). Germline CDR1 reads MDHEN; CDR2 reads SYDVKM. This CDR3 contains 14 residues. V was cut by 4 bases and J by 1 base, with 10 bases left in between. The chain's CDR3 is CASSSLQGNTEAFF. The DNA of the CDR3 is TGTGCCAGCAGTTCCTTACAGGGGAACACTGAAGCTTTCTTT.

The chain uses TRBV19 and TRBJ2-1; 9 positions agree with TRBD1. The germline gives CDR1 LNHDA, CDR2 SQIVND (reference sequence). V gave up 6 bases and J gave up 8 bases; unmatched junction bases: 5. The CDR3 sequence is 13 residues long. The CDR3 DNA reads TGTGCCAGTAGGGCCGGGACAGGGCATGAGCAGTTCTTC. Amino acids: CASRAGTGHEQFF.

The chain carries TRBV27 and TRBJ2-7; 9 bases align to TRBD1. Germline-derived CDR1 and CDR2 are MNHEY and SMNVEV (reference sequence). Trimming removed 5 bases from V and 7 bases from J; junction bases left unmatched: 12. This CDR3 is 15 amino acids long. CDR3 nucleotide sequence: TGTGCCAGCAGTGTGACAGGGGGGATAGCTTGGGAGCAGTACTTC. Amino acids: CASSVTGGIAWEQYF.

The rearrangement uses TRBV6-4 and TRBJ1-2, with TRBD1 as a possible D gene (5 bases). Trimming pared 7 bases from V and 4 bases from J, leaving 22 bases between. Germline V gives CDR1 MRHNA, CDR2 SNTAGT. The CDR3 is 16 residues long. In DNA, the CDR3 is TGTGCCAGCACCGCCCGAGACGCGGGGGTAGTCTATGGCTACACCTTC. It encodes CASTARDAGVVYGYTF.

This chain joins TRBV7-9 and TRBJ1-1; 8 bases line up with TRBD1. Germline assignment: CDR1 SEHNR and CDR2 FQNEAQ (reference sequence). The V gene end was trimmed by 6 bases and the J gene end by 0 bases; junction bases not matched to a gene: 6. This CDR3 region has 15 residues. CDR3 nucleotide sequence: TGTGCCAGCAGGGCGAGACAGGGGCTGAACACTGAAGCTTTCTTT. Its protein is CASRARQGLNTEAFF.

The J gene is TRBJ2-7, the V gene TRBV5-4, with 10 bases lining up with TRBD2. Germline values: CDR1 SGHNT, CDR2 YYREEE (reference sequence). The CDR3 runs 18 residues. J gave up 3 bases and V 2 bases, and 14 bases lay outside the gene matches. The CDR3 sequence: CASSFDLLAGAHDYEQYF. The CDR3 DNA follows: TGTGCCAGCAGCTTCGATCTCCTAGCGGGAGCACATGACTACGAGCAGTACTTC.

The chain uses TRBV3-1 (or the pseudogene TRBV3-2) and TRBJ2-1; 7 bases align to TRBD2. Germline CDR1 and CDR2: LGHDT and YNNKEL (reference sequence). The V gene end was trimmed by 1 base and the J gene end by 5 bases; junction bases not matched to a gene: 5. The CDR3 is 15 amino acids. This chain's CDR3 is CASSQVSSGNNEQFF. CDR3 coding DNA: TGTGCCAGCAGCCAAGTGTCTAGCGGAAACAATGAGCAGTTCTTC.